This T cell receptor beta chain was retrieved from a study of cytomegalovirus exposure and HLA in healthy donors. The PCR made use of 60 Vbeta and 13 Jbeta primers. Produced via immunoSEQ multiplex PCR; TCRdb's table is partial and in-frame only. The sample includes 220,000 or so clones, roughly 70% of them seen just once. Germline V lookup: CDR1 LGHNA, CDR2 YNFKEQ. Trimming took 0 bases from V and 5 from J, leaving 10 bases between them. This CDR3 region has 14 residues. The V gene is TRBV4-2, the J gene TRBJ1-2, with a possible D match to TRBD1 (5 bases). What was sequenced was PBMCs. This receptor was identified in a woman aged 25 to 39 in good health and CMV-seronegative. As DNA, the CDR3 is TGTGCCAGCAGCCAAGAGGGGGGGAGATATGGCTACACCTTC. Protein product: CASSQEGGRYGYTF.